Below are 19 T cell receptor beta chains sequenced from a single sample in a study of T cells in narcolepsy. The repertoire was sequenced with immunoSEQ multiplex PCR; TCRdb's copy has only in-frame clones and lacks some. This repertoire shows roughly 25,000 clones, approximately 85% found once; its top ten account for roughly 10%. Sample: memory (CD45RA-) CD4+ T cells from blood. These receptors originate from a human donor in good health.

This clone has only a few counts. This chain joins TRBV6-5 and TRBJ1-3; D ambiguous. The CDR3 has 14 amino acids. Germline CDR1 reads MNHEY; CDR2 reads SVGAGI. Deletions cut 6 bases from V and 0 bases from J, with 9 bases between. In DNA form, the CDR3 reads TGTGCCAGCAGCCCCGGAAGCTCTGGAAACACCATATATTTT. Encoded protein: CASSPGSSGNTIYF.

This clone was found a few times. The chain combines TRBV7-8 with TRBJ2-5; TRBD2 matches at 10 bases. Germline V gives CDR1 SGHVS, CDR2 FQNEAQ. J lost 11 bases, V lost 4 bases, and 7 bases had no gene match. The CDR3 spans 13 residues. The CDR3 reads CASSSPSGGVQYF. As DNA, the CDR3 is TGTGCCAGCAGCTCCCCTAGCGGGGGCGTGCAGTACTTC. Looking up the rest from reference TRBV7-8 and TRBJ2-5 gives the full variable domain: GAGVSQSPRYKVAKRGQDVALRCDPISGHVSLFWYQQALGQGPEFLTYFQNEAQLDKSGLPSDRFFAERPEGSVSTLKIQRTQQEDSAVYLCASSSPSGGVQYFGPGTRLLVL.

The chain is built from TRBV7-6 and TRBJ2-1; 7 bases are shared with TRBD2. Losses at the gene ends were 2 bases for V and 3 bases for J; bases not matched to a gene: 1. CDR1 is SGHVS and CDR2 is FNYEAQ in the germline V gene. This CDR3 has 14 residues. CDR3 nucleotides: TGTGCCAGCAGCTTAACGGGAGGCTACAATGAGCAGTTCTTC. This sequence encodes CASSLTGGYNEQFF.

This clone was seen only once. The rearrangement links TRBV6-1 to TRBJ2-5, with a possible D match to TRBD1 (6 bases). CDR3 length: 16 residues. Germline assignment: CDR1 MNHNS and CDR2 SASEGT. V shed 4 bases and J shed 2 bases, with 17 bases lying between them. The CDR3 reads CASSAWDNVGQETQYF. CDR3 in DNA: TGTGCCAGCAGTGCCTGGGACAACGTTGGGCAAGAGACCCAGTACTTC.

This clone was observed a few times. The J gene is TRBJ2-1, the V gene TRBV18; D ambiguous. The V gene's germline CDR1 is KGHSH and CDR2 LQKENI. V was shortened by 2 bases and J by 8 bases, with 4 bases between the two germline ends. The CDR3 extends over 11 amino acids. The CDR3 coding sequence is TGTGCCAGCTCACCAAAGGATGAGCAGTTCTTC. It is translated as CASSPKDEQFF.

The V call is TRBV9, the J call TRBJ2-3; D might be TRBD1 or TRBD2, each matching 6 bases. V was shortened by 2 bases and J by 0 bases, with 10 bases between the two germline ends. Per the germline V gene, CDR1 is SGDLS and CDR2 is YYNGEE. CDR3 length: 15 residues. CDR3 DNA: TGTGCCAGCAGCGTCCTAGGGGGGAGCACAGATACGCAGTATTTT. It yields the protein CASSVLGGSTDTQYF.

V is TRBV7-2 and J is TRBJ2-5; D unresolved. Trimming left V 2 bases short and J 1 base short, with 5 bases between. The CDR3 is 13 amino acids. Germline V gene lookup returns CDR1 SGHTA and CDR2 FQGNSA. The CDR3 protein is CASSLMRQETQYF. The CDR3 DNA sequence: TGTGCCAGCAGCTTAATGCGCCAAGAGACCCAGTACTTC.

This rearrangement joins TRBV5-1 to TRBJ2-5; D ambiguous. Trimming pared 4 bases from V and 5 bases from J, leaving 15 bases between. Germline lookup yields CDR1 SGHRS and CDR2 YFSETQ. This CDR3 has 14 residues. The CDR3 region has the DNA TGCGCCAGCAGCCACGGCCCCGCCGACGAGACCCAGTACTTC. It yields the protein CASSHGPADETQYF.

This clone came up once. This sequence joins TRBV9 and TRBJ2-5; 7 bases fit TRBD2. CDR1 and CDR2 (germline): SGDLS, YYNGEE. V shed 3 bases, J shed 2 bases, and the junction held 4 bases outside the gene matches. CDR3 length: 14 residues. The CDR3 spells CASSAPSGQETQYF. In nucleotides, the CDR3 is TGTGCCAGCAGCGCCCCTAGCGGTCAAGAGACCCAGTACTTC.

This clone has just a few counts. J is TRBJ1-6 and V is TRBV7-2; TRBD1 might be the D (5 bases). This CDR3 is 15 amino acids long. CDR1 is SGHTA and CDR2 is FQGNSA in the germline V gene. Trimming took 1 base from V and 6 from J, leaving 10 bases between them. The CDR3 reads CASSLEGRANSPLHF. The CDR3 DNA is TGTGCCAGCAGCTTAGAGGGCAGGGCTAATTCACCCCTCCACTTT.

This sequence joins TRBV6-6 and TRBJ2-5; possible D gene TRBD2, 6 bases. The CDR3 covers 14 residues. V was pared by 4 bases and J by 5 bases, with 14 bases between. Germline CDR1 and CDR2: MNHNY and SVGAGI (reference sequence). The CDR3 spells CASSSAGGTETQYF. In nucleotides, the CDR3 is TGTGCCAGCAGTTCTGCGGGCGGGACGGAGACCCAGTACTTC.

The J gene is TRBJ2-1, the V gene TRBV11-2; 9 bases agree with TRBD1. This CDR3 is 18 amino acids long. Germline assignment: CDR1 SGHAT and CDR2 FQNNGV. J lost 7 bases, V lost 2 bases, and 15 bases had no gene match. In nucleotides, the CDR3 is TGTGCCAGCAGCTTAAGAGGTACCGGGACAGGGCGGAGGAATGAGCAGTTCTTC. Translated, it gives CASSLRGTGTGRRNEQFF.

V gene TRBV30 combines with J gene TRBJ2-7; TRBD2 agrees at 11 bases. This CDR3 comprises 16 residues. Per germline, CDR1 GTSNPN and CDR2 SVGIG (reference sequence). The J segment lost 1 base and the V segment lost 2 bases, leaving 7 bases of the junction unmatched. The DNA of the CDR3 is TGTGCCTGGAGTCTCCAACTAGCGGGAGTTTCCTACGAGCAGTACTTC. It translates to CAWSLQLAGVSYEQYF.

The rearrangement links TRBV29-1 to TRBJ2-4; TRBD2 aligns across 7 bases. Germline trimming cut 4 bases from V and 6 bases from J; bases unmatched to any gene: 12. Germline CDR1 reads SQVTM; CDR2 reads ANQGSEA. The CDR3 runs 15 residues. The CDR3 sequence is CSVVLASRRGNIQYF. For the CDR3, the DNA is TGCAGCGTTGTACTAGCGTCTCGCCGTGGAAACATTCAGTACTTC.

The V gene is TRBV6-5, the J gene TRBJ2-1; perhaps TRBD2 as D (6 bases). The V gene lost 0 bases and the J gene lost 12 bases, with 21 bases spanning the gap. CDR1 MNHEY and CDR2 SVGAGI come from the germline V gene. This CDR3 region has 16 residues. CDR3 amino acids: CASSYSMAGPLSGQFF. The CDR3 nucleotides are TGTGCCAGCAGTTACTCGATGGCGGGACCCCTTTCGGGGCAGTTCTTC.

The rearrangement joins TRBV6-4 to TRBJ1-2, with unresolved D. The CDR3 is made up of 13 amino acids. V gave up 10 bases and J gave up 2 bases, with 14 bases separating them. CDR1 and CDR2 (germline): MRHNA, SNTAGT. The CDR3 loop is CATSRTSNYGYTF. For the CDR3, the DNA is TGTGCCACGTCCCGGACGTCAAACTATGGCTACACCTTC.

The chain employs TRBV19 and TRBJ2-1; D not resolved. Germline CDR1 is LNHDA and CDR2 is SQIVND (reference sequence). The CDR3 consists of 11 residues. The ends were cut back, 4 bases at V and 6 bases at J, with 4 bases in the middle. The chain's CDR3 is CASSNLNEQFF. The CDR3 bases are TGTGCCAGTAGTAATCTCAATGAGCAGTTCTTC.

As to this clone: One junction end disagrees with the germline gene, perhaps due to a read error. The chain combines TRBV7-2 with TRBJ2-7, with TRBD1 matching over 11 bases. CDR3 length: 16 amino acids. CDR1 is SGHTA, CDR2 FQGNSA, per germline. The CDR3 loop reads CASTLGMGQGVDEQYF. The CDR3 DNA reads as TGTGCCAGCACCTTAGGTATGGGACAGGGGGTCGACGAGCAGTACTTC.

This clone was detected only a few times. J is TRBJ1-5 and V is TRBV5-1; 9 bases align to TRBD1. Unmatched junction bases numbered 11, after V lost 2 bases and J lost 5 bases. The germline gives CDR1 SGHRS, CDR2 YFSETQ. The CDR3 covers 17 residues. The chain's CDR3 is CASSLRDRDGGYQPQHF. CDR3 bases: TGCGCCAGCAGCTTACGGGACAGGGATGGAGGTTATCAGCCCCAGCATTTT.